This T cell receptor beta chain was documented in a study of radiation and T cells in renal cell carcinoma. Assay: immunoSEQ multiplex PCR; the TCRdb copy retains only in-frame clones and omits some. The table records more than 95,000 clones, roughly 80% of them present only once. Turning to this clone: Its antigen remains unidentified.

Findings and limits, study-wide: Without pretreatment biopsies, baseline tumor clonotype presence was undetermined.

As to time point: baseline pretreatment blood. Treatment denoted: 15 Gy SBRT to primary tumor, nephrectomy 4 weeks later. V gave up 2 bases and J gave up 3 bases, with 17 bases separating them. CDR1 MNHEY and CDR2 SMNVEV come from the germline V gene (reference sequence). The CDR3 has 16 amino acids. The receptor comes from a woman aged 60-75 years with renal cell carcinoma. The material was blood, obtained from a patient whose treatment included radiotherapy and nephrectomy. This chain uses TRBV27 with TRBJ2-7, with a possible D match to TRBD1 (6 bases). The CDR3 sequence: CASSLGQGGSNYEQYF. Written as DNA, the CDR3 is TGTGCCAGCAGTTTAGGGCAAGGGGGATCGAACTACGAGCAGTACTTC.